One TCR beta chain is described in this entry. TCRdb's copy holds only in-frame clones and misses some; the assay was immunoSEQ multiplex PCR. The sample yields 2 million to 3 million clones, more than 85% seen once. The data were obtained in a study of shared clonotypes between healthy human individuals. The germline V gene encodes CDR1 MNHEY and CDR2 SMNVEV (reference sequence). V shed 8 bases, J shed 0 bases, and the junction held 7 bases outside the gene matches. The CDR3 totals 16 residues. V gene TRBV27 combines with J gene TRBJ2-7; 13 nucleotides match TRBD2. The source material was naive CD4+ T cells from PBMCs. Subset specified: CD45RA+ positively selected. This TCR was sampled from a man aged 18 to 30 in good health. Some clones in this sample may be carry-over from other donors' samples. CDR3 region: CASGGTSGVSSYEQYF. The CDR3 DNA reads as TGTGCCAGCGGGGGGACTAGCGGGGTGAGCTCCTACGAGCAGTACTTC.